A single count supports the clone carrying this T cell receptor (beta chain). What it binds is unknown. This sample is drawn from a study of PD-1 blockade in classical Hodgkin lymphoma. At the level of the study: Once every 2 weeks, patients received intravenous nivolumab at 3 mg/kg. Study results and limitations: Unlike CD8+ TCR diversity, which did not rise significantly by C4D1, CD4+ TCR diversity did. Later analyses included only patients treated at least 1 year post-ASCT.

Clones were sequenced by immunoSEQ multiplex PCR, and TCRdb holds only the in-frame ones, with some missing. This table has fewer than 20,000 clones, around 86% appearing once. Every patient experienced relapse after autologous stem cell transplantation, and brentuximab vedotin exposure varied. Per the germline V gene, CDR1 is SQVTM and CDR2 is ANQGSEA. This CDR3 comprises 13 residues. Trimming removed 7 bases from V and 10 bases from J; junction bases left unmatched: 11. The rearrangement joins TRBV29-1 to TRBJ2-1; 9 nucleotides agree with TRBD1. This receptor was identified in a human donor with classical Hodgkin lymphoma. The input for sequencing was peripheral blood mononuclear cells (PBMCs), taken at baseline. This CDR3 is CSGNRGPFREQFF. CDR3 in DNA: TGCAGCGGGAACAGGGGGCCCTTTCGAGAGCAGTTCTTC.